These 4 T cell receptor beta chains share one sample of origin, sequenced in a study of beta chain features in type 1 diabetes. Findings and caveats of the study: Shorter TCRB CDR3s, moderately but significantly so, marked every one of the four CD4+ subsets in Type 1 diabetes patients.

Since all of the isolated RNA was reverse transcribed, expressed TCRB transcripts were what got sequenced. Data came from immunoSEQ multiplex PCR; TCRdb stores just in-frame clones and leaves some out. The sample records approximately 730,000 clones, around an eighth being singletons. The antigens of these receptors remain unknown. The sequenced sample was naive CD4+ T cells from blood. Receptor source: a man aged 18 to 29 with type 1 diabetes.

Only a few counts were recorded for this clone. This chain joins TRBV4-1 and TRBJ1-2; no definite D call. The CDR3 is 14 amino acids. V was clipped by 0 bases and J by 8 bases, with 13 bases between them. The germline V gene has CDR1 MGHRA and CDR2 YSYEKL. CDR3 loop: CASSQDTSLLGYTF. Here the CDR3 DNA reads TGCGCCAGCAGCCAAGACACTTCCCTGCTAGGCTACACCTTC.

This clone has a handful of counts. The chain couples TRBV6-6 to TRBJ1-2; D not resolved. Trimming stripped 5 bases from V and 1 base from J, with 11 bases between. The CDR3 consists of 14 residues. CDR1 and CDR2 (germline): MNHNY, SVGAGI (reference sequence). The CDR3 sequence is CASSTMTYNYGYTF. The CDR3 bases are TGTGCCAGCAGTACGATGACTTATAACTATGGCTACACCTTC.

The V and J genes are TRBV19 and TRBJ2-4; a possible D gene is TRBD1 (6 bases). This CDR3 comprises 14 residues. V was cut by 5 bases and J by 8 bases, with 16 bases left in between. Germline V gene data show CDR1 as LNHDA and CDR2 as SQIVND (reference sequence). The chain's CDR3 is CASSPQGGRDIQYF. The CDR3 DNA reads TGTGCCAGTAGTCCACAGGGTGGCAGGGACATTCAGTACTTC. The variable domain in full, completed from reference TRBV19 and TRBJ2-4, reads DGGITQSPKYLFRKEGQNVTLSCEQNLNHDAMYWYRQDPGQGLRLIYYSQIVNDFQKGDIAEGYSVSREKKESFPLTVTSAQKNPTAFYLCASSPQGGRDIQYFGAGTRLSVL.

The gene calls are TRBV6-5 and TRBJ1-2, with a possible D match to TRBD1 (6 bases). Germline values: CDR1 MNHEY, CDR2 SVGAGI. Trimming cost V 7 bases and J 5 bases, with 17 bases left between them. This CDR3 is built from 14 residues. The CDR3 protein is CASISRGAGYGYTF. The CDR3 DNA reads TGTGCCAGCATCTCCCGGGGGGCAGGATATGGCTACACCTTC.